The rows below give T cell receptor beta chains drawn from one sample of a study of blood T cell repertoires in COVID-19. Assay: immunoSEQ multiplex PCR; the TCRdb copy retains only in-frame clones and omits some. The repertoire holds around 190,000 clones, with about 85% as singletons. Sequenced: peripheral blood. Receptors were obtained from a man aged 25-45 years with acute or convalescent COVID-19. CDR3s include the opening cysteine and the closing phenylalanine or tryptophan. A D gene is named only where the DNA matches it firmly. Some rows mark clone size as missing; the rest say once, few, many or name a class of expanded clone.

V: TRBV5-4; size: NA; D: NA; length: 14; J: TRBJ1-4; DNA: TGTGCCAGCAGCTTCAGGGCAGAAAATGAAAAACTGTTTTTT; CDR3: CASSFRAENEKLFF
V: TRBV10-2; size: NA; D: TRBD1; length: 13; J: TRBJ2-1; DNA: TGCGCCAGCAGAGACCCCGGGACAGCCTCTCAGTTCTTC; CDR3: CASRDPGTASQFF
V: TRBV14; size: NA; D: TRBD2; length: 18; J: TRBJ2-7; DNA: TGTGCCAGCAGCCAGGGACTAGCGGGAGGGCGAAGGTGGTACGAGCAGTACTTC; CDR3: CASSQGLAGGRRWYEQYF
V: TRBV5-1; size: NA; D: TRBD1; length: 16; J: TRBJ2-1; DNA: TGCGCCAGCAGCCAAATGACAGGGACAGGAAGACAGAAGCAGTTCTTC; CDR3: CASSQMTGTGRQKQFF
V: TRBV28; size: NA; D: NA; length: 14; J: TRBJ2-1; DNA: TGTGCCAGCAGTTTATTCTCTGCCTACAATGAGCAGTTCTTC; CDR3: CASSLFSAYNEQFF
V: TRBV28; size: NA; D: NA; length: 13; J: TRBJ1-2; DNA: TGTGCCAGCATTTTTGGTGACTCCTATGGCTACACCTTC; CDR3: CASIFGDSYGYTF
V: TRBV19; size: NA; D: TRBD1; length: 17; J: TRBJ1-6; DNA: TGTGCCAGTAGTCCCGGACAGGGTTTCTCCTATAATTCACCCCTCCACTTT; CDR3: CASSPGQGFSYNSPLHF
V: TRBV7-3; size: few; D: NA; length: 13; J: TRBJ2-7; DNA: TGTGCCAGCAGCCGGGGGGCAGGATACGAGCAGTACTTC; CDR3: CASSRGAGYEQYF
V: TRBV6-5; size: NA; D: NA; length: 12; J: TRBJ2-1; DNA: TGTGCCAGCGCAGGGTATGGGGGCGAGCAGTTCTTC; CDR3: CASAGYGGEQFF
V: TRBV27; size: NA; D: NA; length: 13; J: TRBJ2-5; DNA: TGTGCCAGCAGTTTTTCAGGGCCTCGGACCCAGTACTTC; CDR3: CASSFSGPRTQYF
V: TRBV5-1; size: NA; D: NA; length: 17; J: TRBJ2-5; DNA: TGCGCCAGCAGCTTGGGTGCGGTAGCTAATAACCGGGAGACCCAGTACTTC; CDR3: CASSLGAVANNRETQYF
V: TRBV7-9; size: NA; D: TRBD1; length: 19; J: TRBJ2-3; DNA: TGTGCCAGCAGCACAAGTAGTCCCGGGACAGGGAGACGCACAGATACGCAGTATTTT; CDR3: CASSTSSPGTGRRTDTQYF
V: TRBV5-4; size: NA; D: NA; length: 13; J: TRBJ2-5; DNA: TGTGCCAGCAGCCCGGGACAACAAGAGACCCAGTACTTC; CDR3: CASSPGQQETQYF
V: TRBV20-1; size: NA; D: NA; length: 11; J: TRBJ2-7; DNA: TGCAGTGCTAGAGTACGGGACGAGCAGTACTTC; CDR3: CSARVRDEQYF
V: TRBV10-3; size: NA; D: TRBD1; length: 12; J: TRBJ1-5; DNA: TGTGCCACTATGACAGGGGGTCAGCCCCAGCATTTT; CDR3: CATMTGGQPQHF
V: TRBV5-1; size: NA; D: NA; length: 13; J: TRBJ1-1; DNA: TGCGCCAGCAGCTTTACAGGCTTAACTGAAGCTTTCTTT; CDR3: CASSFTGLTEAFF
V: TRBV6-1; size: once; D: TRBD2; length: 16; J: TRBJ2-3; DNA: TGTGCCAGCAGTGAAAGCCAGCGGGGCAGCACAGATACGCAGTATTTT; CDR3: CASSESQRGSTDTQYF
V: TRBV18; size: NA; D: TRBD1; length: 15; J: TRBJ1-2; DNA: TGTGCCAGCTCACAGACAGGGCGACCTCTAAATGGCTACACCTTC; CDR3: CASSQTGRPLNGYTF
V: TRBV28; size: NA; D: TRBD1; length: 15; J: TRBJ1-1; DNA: TGTGCCAGCAGTGTCCCGGGACAGTGGAACACTGAAGCTTTCTTT; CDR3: CASSVPGQWNTEAFF
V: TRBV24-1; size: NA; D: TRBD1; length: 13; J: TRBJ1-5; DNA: TGTGCCACTACAGGGGGCCTCAATCAGCCCCAGCATTTT; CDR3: CATTGGLNQPQHF
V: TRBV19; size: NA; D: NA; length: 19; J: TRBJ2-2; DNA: TGTGCCAGTAGTATAACCCCCTCGAGACAGCCCTCGAACACCGGGGAGCTGTTTTTT; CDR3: CASSITPSRQPSNTGELFF
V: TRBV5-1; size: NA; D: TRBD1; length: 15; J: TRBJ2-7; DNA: TGCGCCAGCAGCCCTGGTGGGACAGGGTCCTACGAGCAGTACTTC; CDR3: CASSPGGTGSYEQYF
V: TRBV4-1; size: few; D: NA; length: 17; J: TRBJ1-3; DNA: TGCGCCAGCAGCCAAGGACAGCTCCCTTCCTCTGGAAACACCATATATTTT; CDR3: CASSQGQLPSSGNTIYF
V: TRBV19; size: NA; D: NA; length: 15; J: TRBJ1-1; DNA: TGTGCCAGTAGTATAGTTCCAACAGGGAACACTGAAGCTTTCTTT; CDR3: CASSIVPTGNTEAFF
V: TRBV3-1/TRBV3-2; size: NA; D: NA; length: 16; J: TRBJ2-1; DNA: TGTGCCAGCAGCCAAAATGGTCTCCTAACTTACAATGAGCAGTTCTTC; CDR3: CASSQNGLLTYNEQFF
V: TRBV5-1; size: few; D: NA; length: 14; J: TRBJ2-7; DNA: TGCGCCAGCAGCTTGGGCAGGATCTCCTACGAGCAGTACTTC; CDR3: CASSLGRISYEQYF
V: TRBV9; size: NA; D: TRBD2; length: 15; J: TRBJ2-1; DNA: TGTGCCAGCAGCGTTTCCGGGACTAGCGGGATTGAGCAGTTCTTC; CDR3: CASSVSGTSGIEQFF
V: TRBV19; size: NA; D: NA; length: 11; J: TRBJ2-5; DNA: TGTGCCAGTACCCTTGGGGAGGACCAGTACTTC; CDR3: CASTLGEDQYF
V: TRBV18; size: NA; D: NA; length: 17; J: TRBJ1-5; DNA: TGTGCCAGCTCACCGAATAGACAGCTTAATAGCAATCAGCCCCAGCATTTT; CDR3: CASSPNRQLNSNQPQHF
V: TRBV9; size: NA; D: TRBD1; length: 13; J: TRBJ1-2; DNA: TGTGCCAGCAGGGGACAGGGAGGCTATGGCTACACCTTC; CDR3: CASRGQGGYGYTF
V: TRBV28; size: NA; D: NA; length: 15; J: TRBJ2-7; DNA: TGTGCCAGCAGTTTATGGGGGGACACCTCCTACGAGCAGTACTTC; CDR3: CASSLWGDTSYEQYF
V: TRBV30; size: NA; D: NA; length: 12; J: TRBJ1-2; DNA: TGTGCCTGGAGCCGGGAGAACTATGGCTACACCTTC; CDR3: CAWSRENYGYTF
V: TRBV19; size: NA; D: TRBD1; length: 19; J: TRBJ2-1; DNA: TGTGCCAGTAGCAGGGCCCCTTTATCGGACAGGGGCTACTACAATGAGCAGTTCTTC; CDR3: CASSRAPLSDRGYYNEQFF
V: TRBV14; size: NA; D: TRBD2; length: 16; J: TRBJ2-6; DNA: TGTGCCAGCAAGACTAGCGGCCTCCCAGGGGCCAACGTCCTGACTTTC; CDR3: CASKTSGLPGANVLTF
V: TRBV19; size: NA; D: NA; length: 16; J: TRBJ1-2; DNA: TGTGCCAGTAGTACGTCCCACAGGGTCCATAACTATGGCTACACCTTC; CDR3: CASSTSHRVHNYGYTF
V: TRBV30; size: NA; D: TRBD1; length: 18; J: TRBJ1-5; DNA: TGTGCCTGGAGTGCTCCGTACAGGGGACGGGCTAGCAATCAGCCCCAGCATTTT; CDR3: CAWSAPYRGRASNQPQHF
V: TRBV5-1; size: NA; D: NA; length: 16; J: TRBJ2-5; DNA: TGCGCCAGCAGCCGTCCGTCCGGGGGAAGGGGAGAGACCCAGTACTTC; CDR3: CASSRPSGGRGETQYF
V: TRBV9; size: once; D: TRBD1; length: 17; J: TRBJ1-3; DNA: TGTGCCAGCAGCGCCAGGGGGGAGGATTCCTCTGGAAACACCATATATTTT; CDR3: CASSARGEDSSGNTIYF
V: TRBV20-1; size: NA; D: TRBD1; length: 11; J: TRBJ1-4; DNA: TGCAGTATCACAGGGGGACCGGGGAGGGTTTTT; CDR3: CSITGGPGRVF
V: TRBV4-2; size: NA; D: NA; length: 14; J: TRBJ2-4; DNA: TGTGCCAGCAGTCTGACTAGTACCAAAAACATTCAGTACTTC; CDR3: CASSLTSTKNIQYF
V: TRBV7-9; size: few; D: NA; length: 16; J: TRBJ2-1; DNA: TGTGCCAGCAGCTTAGTCGTCGGGCCAGGGGTAAATGAGCAGTTCTTC; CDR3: CASSLVVGPGVNEQFF
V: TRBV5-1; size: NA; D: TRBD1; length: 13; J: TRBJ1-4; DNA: TGCGCCAGCAGCACGACAGGGAACGAAAAACTGTTTTTT; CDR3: CASSTTGNEKLFF
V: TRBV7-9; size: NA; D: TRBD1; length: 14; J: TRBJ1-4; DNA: TGTGCCAGCAGCCAGGGACAGGGTAATGGATACGTGTTTTTT; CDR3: CASSQGQGNGYVFF
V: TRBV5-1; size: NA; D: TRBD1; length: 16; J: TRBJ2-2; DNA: TGCGCCAGCAGCTTGGGCTGGACAGGATGGTCCGGGGAGCTGTTTTTT; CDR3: CASSLGWTGWSGELFF
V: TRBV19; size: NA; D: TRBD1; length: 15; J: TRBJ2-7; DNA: TGTGCCAGTAAATTTTCGGGACAGGGGCGAGACGAGCAGTACTTC; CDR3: CASKFSGQGRDEQYF
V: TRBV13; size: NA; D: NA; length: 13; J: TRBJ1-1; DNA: TGTGCCAGCAGCTTAGTCACCGGGACTGAAGCTTTCTTT; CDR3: CASSLVTGTEAFF
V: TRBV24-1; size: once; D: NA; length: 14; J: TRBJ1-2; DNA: TGTGCCACCAGTGATCGAACACAGGGCTATGGCTACACCTTC; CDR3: CATSDRTQGYGYTF
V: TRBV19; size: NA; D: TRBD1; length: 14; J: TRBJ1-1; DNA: TGTGCCAGTAGTCAGGGGGCGTTTGGCACTGAAGCTTTCTTT; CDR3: CASSQGAFGTEAFF
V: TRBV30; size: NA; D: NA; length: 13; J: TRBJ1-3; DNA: TGTGCCTGGCAACAGAGCTCTGGAAACACCATATATTTT; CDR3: CAWQQSSGNTIYF
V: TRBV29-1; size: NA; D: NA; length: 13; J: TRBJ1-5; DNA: TGCAGCGTCACGGGGGAGGGAGGCCAGCCCCAGCATTTT; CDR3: CSVTGEGGQPQHF
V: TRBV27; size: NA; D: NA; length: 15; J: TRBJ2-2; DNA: TGTGCCAGCAGTTTTTCGGGGGAAGCCACCGGGGAGCTGTTTTTT; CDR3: CASSFSGEATGELFF
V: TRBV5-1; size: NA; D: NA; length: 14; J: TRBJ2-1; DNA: TGCGCCAGCAGCTTGAACGCCTACGGCAATGAGCAGTTCTTC; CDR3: CASSLNAYGNEQFF
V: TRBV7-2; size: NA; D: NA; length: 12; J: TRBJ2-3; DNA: TGTGCCAGCAGCCTATCTACAGATACGCAGTATTTT; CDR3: CASSLSTDTQYF
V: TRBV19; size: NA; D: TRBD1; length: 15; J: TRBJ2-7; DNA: TGTGCCAGTGGTCCCCGGACAGGGAGTTCCTACGAGCAGTACTTC; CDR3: CASGPRTGSSYEQYF
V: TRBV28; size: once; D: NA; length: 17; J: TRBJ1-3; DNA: TGTGCCAGCAGTTTATATTCCTCGGGTAGTGGAGGAAACACCATATATTTT; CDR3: CASSLYSSGSGGNTIYF
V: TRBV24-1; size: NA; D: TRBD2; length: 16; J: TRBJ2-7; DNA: TGTGCCACCAGTGGACGTGGGGCTAGCGGGTCCTACGAGCAGTACTTC; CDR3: CATSGRGASGSYEQYF
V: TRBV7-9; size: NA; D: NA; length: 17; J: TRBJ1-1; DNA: TGTGCCAGCAGGCCAAGAACCAAGAACAGGGTAGGCACTGAAGCTTTCTTT; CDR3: CASRPRTKNRVGTEAFF